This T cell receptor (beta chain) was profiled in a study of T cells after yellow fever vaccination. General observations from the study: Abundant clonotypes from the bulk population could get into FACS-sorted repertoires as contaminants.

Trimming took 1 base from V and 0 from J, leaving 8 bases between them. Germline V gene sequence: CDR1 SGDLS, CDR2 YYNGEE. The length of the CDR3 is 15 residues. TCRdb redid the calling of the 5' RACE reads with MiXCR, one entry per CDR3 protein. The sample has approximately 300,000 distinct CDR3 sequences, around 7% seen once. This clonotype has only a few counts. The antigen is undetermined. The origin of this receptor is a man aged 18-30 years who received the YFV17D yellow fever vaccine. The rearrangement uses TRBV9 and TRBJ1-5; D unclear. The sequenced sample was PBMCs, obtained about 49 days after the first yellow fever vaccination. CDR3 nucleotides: TGTGCCAGCAGCGTAACCGGGAGTAGCAATCAGCCCCAGCATTTT. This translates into CASSVTGSSNQPQHF.